This record concerns one TCR beta chain sequence. It has no known antigen specificity. No qualities accompany the bases; no much larger clone lies one base away. The germline V gene encodes CDR1 MDHEN and CDR2 SYDVKM. CDR3 length: 13 amino acids, cysteine to phenylalanine. Only the CDR3 DNA is retained, 39 bases long and in frame from the first base. Trimming removed 8 bases from V and 7 bases from J; the gene matches leave 6 bases unexplained. The immunoSEQ Assay was used to sequence TCR beta CDR3 regions from DNA. The published analysis was carried out like this. T cell density was computed as TCR beta template counts normalized to usable DNA estimated by amplifying housekeeping genes. The preseqR package was used to estimate richness by extrapolating to 400,000 templates for PBMC samples and to 120,000 templates for tissue samples. Clonality was taken to be one minus Pielou's evenness. Tissue-enriched TCRs were identified by differential abundance testing using productive amino-acid clonotypes, minimum total count 5 and alpha 0.1. The Jaccard Index and the Morisita Overlap Index were used to quantify repertoire overlap between compartments. GLIPH grouped TCR beta CDR3s together with public tetramer-defined viral CDR3s, and a viral motif had to include at least three viral sequences and also show V-gene enrichment. Imported from immuneACCESS, the table was reduced by TCRdb to in-frame sequences with V and J called. These copies leave out some clones; in studies compared against another copy, an unresolved V gene accounts for under half, and the cause of the remainder is not known. V and J calls and clone size are copied from that table; D and trimming were computed from the DNA. For this sample there are about 59,000 clones; approximately 90% appear just once. 22% of the sample is taken by the ten largest.

These data come from a study of T cells in localized non-small cell lung cancer (dated by TCRdb to the early 2020s). The study in broad terms: Comparing tumors with uninvolved tumor-adjacent lungs, the study looked at the T cell repertoires of over 200 patients with early-stage NSCLC. The cohort consisted of approximately 240 treatment-naive NSCLC patients whose localized lung tumors had been resected. The mean age of the NSCLC patients was just over 65 years, with 130 or so men and around 110 women.

Findings and caveats that apply to the study as a whole: A median of approximately 53 of the top 100 tumor clones turned up in the paired uninvolved adjacent lung, and some 28 of those clones also ranked among the top 100 of that same adjacent lung. Uninvolved tumor-adjacent lung showed the highest T cell clonality, higher than tumor, which suggests more focused antigenic responses in the uninvolved tumor-adjacent lung. Because multi-region sequencing of the tumors was not done, intratumor heterogeneity could not be ruled out. Longer overall survival was associated with higher blood T cell density, whereas shorter survival was associated with higher adjacent-lung clonality. Because of the exploratory design, TCR variables were selected using unadjusted p-values without false-discovery rate correction.

At diagnosis, peripheral blood, uninvolved tumor-adjacent lung and tumor were collected and were preserved as a mix of fresh-frozen and FFPE material. For TCR repertoire profiling, the blood samples were analyzed as peripheral blood mononuclear cells. The sequenced sample was peripheral blood, obtained before any cancer treatment. This TCR came from a man between 40 and 70 years old with stage I squamous cell lung carcinoma. The sequence joins TRBV28 to TRBJ2-1; 9 central nucleotides agree with TRBD1. The nucleotide sequence is TGTGCCAGCGTGGGGGACAGGGAGAATGAGCAGTTCTTC. Its coded protein is CASVGDRENEQFF. Outside the CDR3, residues come from the reference TRBV28 and TRBJ2-1 proteins, so the full variable domain is: DVKVTQSSRYLVKRTGEKVFLECVQDMDHENMFWYRQDPGLGLRLIYFSYDVKMKEKGDIPEGYSVSREKKERFSLILESASTNQTSMYLCASVGDRENEQFFGPGTRLTVL.